This T cell receptor (beta chain) derives from a study of T cell repertoires in cytomegalovirus infection. About the research overall: CMV epitopes, recently identified HLA-C-restricted and well-studied HLA-B-restricted, were used. CMV infection plus the matching HLA type was flagged by public TCR beta signatures.

The CDR3 spans 14 residues. Germline CDR1 DFQATT, CDR2 SNEGSKA (reference sequence). V gave up 6 bases and J gave up 4 bases; unmatched junction bases: 8. Study-level points and caveats: Identification of carriers of CMV plus the relevant HLA was achieved through cumulative public TCR beta family frequency.

TCRdb processed the reads anew with MiXCR; each CDR3 protein has one entry. The table has roughly 730,000 distinct CDR3 sequences, around a third seen once. This clonotype occurred a few times. No antigen is known for it. This sample comprised cultured PBMCs, obtained from culture after CMV antigen stimulation. J is TRBJ2-2 and V is TRBV20-1; 7 bases line up with TRBD1. The origin of this receptor is a human donor in good health (CMV status not recorded). Some clones in this sample may be carry-over from other donors' samples. The CDR3 loop is CSAPDRAGTGELFF. Written as DNA, the CDR3 is TGCAGTGCACCAGACAGGGCAGGCACCGGGGAGCTGTTTTTT.